These 19 T cell receptor delta chains share one sample of origin, sequenced in a study of delta chains in infants with herpesvirus infections. PBMC RNA was reverse transcribed using gamma-chain- and delta-chain-specific primers. TCRdb reanalysed the RT-PCR reads with CATT. The table records over 1,500 delta-chain clones, roughly 27% of them present only once. The material was peripheral blood, obtained at time point 3 of longitudinal follow-up. Receptors originate from a human donor who was a Ugandan infant, either HIV-exposed or HIV-unexposed (not recorded which).

As for this clone: It may be a read error: a sequence one base away is much more abundant. The chain is built from TRDV1 and TRDJ1; 9 bases are shared with TRDD3. CDR3 size: 18 residues. Germline lookup yields CDR1 TSWWSYY and CDR2 QGS. The CDR3 DNA reads as TGTGCTCCTGGGGAACTATTCGGGGATACGCGGTACACCGATAAACTCATCTTT. Its protein is CAPGELFGDTRYTDKLIF.

The rearrangement joins TRDV1 to TRDJ1; 9 bases fit TRDD3. The CDR3 consists of 21 residues. J lost 4 bases, V lost 2 bases, and 23 bases had no gene match. From germline, CDR1 is TSWWSYY and CDR2 QGS. The CDR3 nucleotides read TGTGCTCTTGGGGAAAACCCTCCGGGGTACGCTGGGGGATGGCAGTTCGATAAACTCATCTTT. Translated, it gives CALGENPPGYAGGWQFDKLIF.

Turning to this clone: Sequence at one end of the junction differs from germline and may be a read error. This CDR3 is also generated by other DNA sequences in the sample. The chain combines TRDV2 with TRDJ3; 13 bases align to TRDD3. Per germline, CDR1 GEAIGNYY and CDR2 EKD. The CDR3 contains 22 residues. The CDR3: CACDTVLGDTRDRSWDTRQMFF. CDR3 DNA sequence: TGTGCCTGTGACACCGTACTGGGGGATACGCGCGATAGGTCCTGGGATACCCGACAGATGTTTTTC.

J gene TRDJ2 was identified, but the V gene was not called; the DNA was not compared with TRDD3, the D call given in the table. There are 28 residues in the CDR3. The CDR3 bases are TGCAGTGGTATCAACGCAGAGTACATGGGGAAGGTTTTTCGTAATGATGCCTGTGGTAGTGCTTTGACAGCACAACTCTTCTTT. It specifies CSGINAEYMGKVFRNDACGSALTAQLFF.

J is TRDJ1 and V is TRDV1; 8 bases are a match to TRDD3. Germline V gene data show CDR1 as TSWWSYY and CDR2 as QGS. V shed 0 bases and J 0 bases; nucleotides not matched to a gene: 18. This CDR3 is 21 amino acids long. CDR3 in amino acids: CALGELGALRRGDTHTDKLIF. CDR3 in DNA: TGTGCTCTTGGGGAACTAGGGGCCCTACGGCGAGGGGATACCCACACCGATAAACTCATCTTT.

About this clone itself: Sequence at one end of the junction differs from germline and may be a read error. The rearrangement links TRDV2 to TRDJ2, with 11 bases aligning to TRDD3. The CDR3 runs to 15 residues. Looked up from germline, CDR1 is GEAIGNYY and CDR2 is EKD. CDR3 bases: TGTGCCTGTGACATACTGGGGGATATGACAACACAACTCTTCTTT. Translated, it gives CACDILGDMTTQLFF.

This clone occurred a few times. The chain carries TRDV2 and TRDJ3, with 10 bases matching TRDD3. The CDR3 length is 20 residues. Germline loops: CDR1 GEAIGNYY, CDR2 EKD. V was clipped by 1 base and J by 0 bases; unmatched bases: 8. The CDR3 region is CACDTLLGDSSSWDTRQMFF. The CDR3 DNA reads TGTGCCTGTGACACTTTACTGGGGGATTCCAGCTCCTGGGACACCCGACAGATGTTTTTC.

This CDR3 reads CALGEKIGRTGSYHPYKLIF. In nucleotides, the CDR3 is TGTGCTCTTGGGGAAAAGATCGGCCGGACGGGCTCCTATCACCCTTATAAACTCATCTTT. The chain joins TRDV1 to TRDJ1, with a possible D match to TRDD2 (5 bases). V was pared by 2 bases and J by 6 bases, with 31 bases between. The CDR3 totals 20 residues. Germline CDR1 is TSWWSYY and CDR2 is QGS.

This clone rates as large. CDR3 in amino acids: CALGESGLLGDTDKLIF. CDR3 DNA: TGTGCTCTTGGGGAATCGGGGCTGCTGGGGGATACCGATAAACTCATCTTT. The gene calls are TRDV1 and TRDJ1; 9 positions agree with TRDD3. The CDR3 has 17 residues. Germline V gives CDR1 TSWWSYY, CDR2 QGS. The V and J ends lost 2 bases and 2 bases, in that order; junction bases with no gene match: 9.

Notes on this clone: It may be a read error: a sequence one base away is much more abundant. Other DNA sequences of this sample code for an identical CDR3. The chain carries TRDV1 and TRDJ1, with 7 bases identical to TRDD2. The CDR3 runs 26 residues. J gave up 0 bases and V 6 bases, and 40 bases lay outside the gene matches. Germline loops: CDR1 TSWWSYY, CDR2 QGS. The CDR3 nucleotides are TGTGCTCTTGGACCCCCCGGCCTTCCTCGGGACCGTCCCTCGGGTTGCGACCGTCCGTACACCGATAAACTCATCTTT. Translation: CALGPPGLPRDRPSGCDRPYTDKLIF.

The sample holds a few counts of this clone. The V and J genes are TRDV1 and TRDJ1; 7 bases line up with TRDD2. Germline CDR1 reads TSWWSYY; CDR2 reads QGS. Trimming removed 4 bases from V and 1 base from J; junction bases left unmatched: 9. This CDR3 has 16 residues. The CDR3 sequence: CALGALPFLPTDKLIF. For the CDR3, the DNA is TGTGCTCTTGGGGCTCTCCCTTTCCTACCCACCGATAAACTCATCTTT.

About this clone itself: With a much larger clone just one base away, this may be a read error. This chain links TRAV29/DV5 with TRDJ1; 8 bases align to TRDD3. The CDR3 extends over 20 amino acids. V shed 2 bases, J shed 1 base, and the junction held 22 bases outside the gene matches. Germline CDR1 reads NSMFDY; CDR2 reads ISSIKDK. The CDR3 bases are TGTGCAGCAAGGGATGCCAACTGGGGGCCACGCTGGGATCCCACCGATAAACTCATCTTT. This translates into CAARDANWGPRWDPTDKLIF.

This clone has only a few counts. CDR3 in amino acids: CALGVYILHLGDRTDKLIF. The CDR3 DNA follows: TGTGCTCTTGGGGTCTATATCCTGCATCTGGGGGATAGGACCGATAAACTCATCTTT. The gene calls are TRDV1 and TRDJ1, with 10 bases that match TRDD3. CDR3 length: 19 residues. V was pared by 4 bases and J by 2 bases, with 16 bases of the junction left unmatched. Germline V gives CDR1 TSWWSYY, CDR2 QGS.

This clone was found a few times. The genes are TRDV1 and TRDJ1; D remains ambiguous. This CDR3 contains 22 residues. Trimming shortened V by 2 bases and J by 2 bases, and 33 bases separated the two germline ends. Looked up from germline, CDR1 is TSWWSYY and CDR2 is QGS. The CDR3 spells CALGECYTLRGTEVWATDKLIF. CDR3 DNA: TGTGCTCTTGGGGAATGTTACACACTTCGAGGTACTGAAGTATGGGCAACCGATAAACTCATCTTT.

By its share, this clone is large (0.1 to 1%). The chain joins TRDV1 to TRDJ1, with D tentatively TRDD2 or TRDD3 (5 bases each). This CDR3 region has 22 residues. In germline, CDR1 is TSWWSYY, CDR2 QGS. V shed 0 bases and J shed 0 bases, with 29 bases lying between them. CDR3 sequence reads: CALGELLQRGTSSDLYTDKLIF. The CDR3, as DNA: TGTGCTCTTGGGGAACTCCTACAGCGGGGAACATCGTCGGATCTGTACACCGATAAACTCATCTTT.

This clone was detected only a few times. CDR3 region: CASISRLPVLGDTDTDKLIF. The CDR3 nucleotides are TGTGCCTCTATTTCCCGCCTTCCAGTACTGGGGGATACCGACACCGATAAACTCATCTTT. The V and J genes are TRDV3 and TRDJ1; the match to TRDD3 covers 12 bases. Losses at the gene ends were 4 bases for V and 0 bases for J; bases not matched to a gene: 21. The germline CDR1 and CDR2 sequences are TVYSNPD and GDNSRS (reference sequence). The CDR3 is 20 amino acids.

V is TRDV1 and J is TRDJ1; 10 bases align to TRDD3. Germline assignment: CDR1 TSWWSYY and CDR2 QGS. The V segment lost 0 bases and the J segment 6 bases; nucleotides outside the gene matches: 25. This CDR3 comprises 22 residues. The CDR3 DNA reads as TGTGCTCTTGGGGAACTACAAGGGGGTGGCTACTGGGGGATGCACACTCGGAATAAACTCATCTTT. The encoded protein is CALGELQGGGYWGMHTRNKLIF.

By sample fraction, this clone is large. The chain joins TRDV2 to TRDJ3; 8 bases agree with TRDD3. The CDR3 is 25 amino acids. V lost 0 bases, J lost 0 bases, and 24 bases stayed unmatched. The germline V gene encodes CDR1 GEAIGNYY and CDR2 EKD. CDR3 nucleotides: TGTGCCTGTGACACCGTTGGGGTGCGGGATCCTGGGGGACGAAGGAGCTCCTGGGACACCCGACAGATGTTTTTC. It translates to CACDTVGVRDPGGRRSSWDTRQMFF.

This clone was observed a handful of times. CDR3 bases: TGTGCTCTTGGGGGCCTTCCCTCCTCGGGGGATACATCGGTCGATAAACTCATCTTT. Translating gives CALGGLPSSGDTSVDKLIF. The chain combines TRDV1 with TRDJ1, with 9 positions matching TRDD3. Looked up from germline, CDR1 is TSWWSYY and CDR2 is QGS. The CDR3 sequence is 19 residues long. The V segment lost 4 bases and the J segment 4 bases; nucleotides outside the gene matches: 19.